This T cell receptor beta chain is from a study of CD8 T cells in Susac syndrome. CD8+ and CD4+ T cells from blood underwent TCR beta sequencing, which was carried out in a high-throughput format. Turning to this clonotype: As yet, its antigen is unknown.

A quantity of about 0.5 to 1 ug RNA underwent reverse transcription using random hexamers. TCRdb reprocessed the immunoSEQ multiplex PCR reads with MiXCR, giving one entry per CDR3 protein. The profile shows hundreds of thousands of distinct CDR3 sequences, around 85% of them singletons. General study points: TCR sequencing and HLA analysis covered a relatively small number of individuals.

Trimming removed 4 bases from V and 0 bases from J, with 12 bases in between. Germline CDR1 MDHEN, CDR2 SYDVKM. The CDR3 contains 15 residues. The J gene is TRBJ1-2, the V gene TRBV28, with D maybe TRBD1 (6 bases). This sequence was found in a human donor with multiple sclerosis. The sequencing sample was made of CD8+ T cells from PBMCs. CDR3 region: CASSYADSANYGYTF. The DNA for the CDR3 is TGTGCCAGCAGTTATGCGGACAGCGCTAACTATGGCTACACCTTC.